The present TCR beta chain was sequenced within a study of cytomegalovirus exposure and HLA in healthy donors. As to this clone: Its target is unknown.

Study-level results: Association of 16,951 TCR beta sequences with HLA alleles was found at 0.05 false discovery rate in a later analysis.

CDR1 MNHEY and CDR2 SMNVEV come from the germline V gene (reference sequence). The CDR3 sequence is 17 residues long. V was pared by 7 bases and J by 1 base, with 10 bases of the junction left unmatched. 13 Jbeta primers and 60 Vbeta primers were used for the PCR. The repertoire was sequenced with immunoSEQ multiplex PCR; TCRdb's copy has only in-frame clones and lacks some. The sample records approximately 150,000 clones, 82% being singletons. Material for sequencing was PBMCs. V gene TRBV27 combines with J gene TRBJ2-2, with 9 bases that match TRBD2. The source is a woman in her thirties or forties in good health and CMV-seronegative. CDR3 sequence reads: CASTKREDGWNTGELFF. CDR3 coding DNA: TGTGCCAGCACAAAGCGGGAGGATGGGTGGAACACCGGGGAGCTGTTTTTT.